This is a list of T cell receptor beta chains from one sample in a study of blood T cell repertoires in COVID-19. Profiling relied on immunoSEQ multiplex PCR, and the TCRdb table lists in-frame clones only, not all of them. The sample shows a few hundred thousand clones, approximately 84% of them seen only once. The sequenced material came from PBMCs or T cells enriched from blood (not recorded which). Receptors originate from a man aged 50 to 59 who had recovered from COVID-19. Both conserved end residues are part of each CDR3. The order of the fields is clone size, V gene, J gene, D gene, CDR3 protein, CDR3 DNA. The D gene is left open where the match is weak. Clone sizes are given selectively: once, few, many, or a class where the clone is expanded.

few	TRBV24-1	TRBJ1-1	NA	CATSDFDGRMNTEAFF	TGTGCCACCAGTGATTTCGATGGCAGAATGAACACTGAAGCTTTCTTT
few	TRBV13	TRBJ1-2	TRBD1	CASSLVAQGAGGYTF	TGTGCCAGCAGCTTAGTAGCACAGGGGGCTGGAGGCTACACCTTC
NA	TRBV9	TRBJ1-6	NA	CASSIGTKDSPLHF	TGTGCCAGCAGCATCGGGACAAAGGATTCACCCCTCCACTTT
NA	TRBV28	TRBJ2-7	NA	CASTRSAYEQYF	TGTGCCAGCACACGGTCTGCCTACGAGCAGTACTTC
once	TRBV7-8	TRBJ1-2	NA	CASSLVPGGYTF	TGTGCCAGCAGCTTAGTCCCGGGTGGCTACACCTTC
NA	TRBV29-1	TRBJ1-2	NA	CSVEDPGGYTF	TGCAGCGTTGAAGATCCGGGTGGCTACACCTTC
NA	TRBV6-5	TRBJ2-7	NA	CASRGAGWTYEQYF	TGTGCCAGCAGAGGAGCGGGTTGGACCTACGAGCAGTACTTC
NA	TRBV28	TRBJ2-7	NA	CASSRDWRPYVQYF	TGTGCCAGCAGTAGGGACTGGAGACCCTACGTGCAGTACTTC
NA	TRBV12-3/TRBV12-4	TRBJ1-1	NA	CASRDTANTEAFF	TGTGCCAGCAGAGATACAGCGAACACTGAAGCTTTCTTT
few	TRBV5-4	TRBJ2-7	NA	CASSLARTAGEQYF	TGTGCCAGCAGCTTGGCCCGGACAGCCGGCGAGCAGTACTTC
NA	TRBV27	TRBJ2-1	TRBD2	CASSSIAGGVYNEQFF	TGTGCCAGCAGTTCCATAGCGGGAGGGGTTTACAATGAGCAGTTCTTC
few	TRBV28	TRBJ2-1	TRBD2	CASRGISGSYNEQFF	TGTGCCAGCAGGGGCATTAGCGGGAGTTACAATGAGCAGTTCTTC
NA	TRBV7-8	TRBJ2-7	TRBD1	CASSPTGDEQYF	TGTGCCAGCAGCCCGACAGGGGACGAGCAGTACTTC
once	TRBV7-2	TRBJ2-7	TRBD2	CASSLGGLPYEQYF	TGTGCCAGCAGCTTAGGGGGACTACCCTACGAGCAGTACTTC
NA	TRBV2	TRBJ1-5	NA	CASKGAGRRNQPQHF	TGTGCCAGCAAAGGAGCGGGGAGGCGCAATCAGCCCCAGCATTTT
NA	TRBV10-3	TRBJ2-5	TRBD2	CAISENGGEETQYF	TGTGCCATCAGTGAGAATGGGGGGGAAGAGACCCAGTACTTC
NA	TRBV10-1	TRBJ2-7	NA	CASSELTEGWLANYEQYF	TGCGCCAGCAGTGAGCTGACAGAGGGATGGCTAGCGAACTACGAGCAGTACTTC
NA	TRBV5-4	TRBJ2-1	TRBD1	CASSSPPGQGAYNEQFF	TGTGCCAGCAGCTCTCCACCGGGCCAGGGGGCTTACAATGAGCAGTTCTTC
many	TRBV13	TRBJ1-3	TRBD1	CASSLGRQGQLNTIYF	TGTGCCAGCAGCTTAGGCCGTCAGGGACAGTTAAACACCATATATTTT
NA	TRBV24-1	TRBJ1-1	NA	CATSEAGINTEAFF	TGTGCCACCAGTGAGGCCGGGATCAACACTGAAGCTTTCTTT
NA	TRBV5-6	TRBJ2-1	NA	CASSREGTKNEQFF	TGTGCCAGCAGCCGGGAAGGGACAAAGAATGAGCAGTTCTTC
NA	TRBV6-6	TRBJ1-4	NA	CASSYSTQGEEKLFF	TGTGCCAGCAGTTACTCGACGCAGGGTGAGGAAAAACTGTTTTTT
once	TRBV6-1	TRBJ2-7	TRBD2	CASSEARVAGVSYEQYF	TGTGCCAGCAGTGAAGCTAGGGTAGCGGGGGTCTCGTACGAGCAGTACTTC
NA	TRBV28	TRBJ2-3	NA	CASSRPAAGRTDTQYF	TGTGCCAGCAGCCGCCCGGCGGCAGGGAGGACAGATACGCAGTATTTT
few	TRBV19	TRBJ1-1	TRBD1	CASSLIPGQGNTEAFF	TGTGCCAGTAGCCTTATTCCGGGACAGGGGAACACTGAAGCTTTCTTT
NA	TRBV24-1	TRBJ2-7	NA	CATSDTQGLREQYF	TGTGCCACCAGTGATACCCAGGGGTTGAGAGAGCAGTACTTC
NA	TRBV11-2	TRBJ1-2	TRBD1	CASRYSGGARGYTF	TGTGCCAGCAGGTACTCAGGGGGCGCGAGAGGCTACACCTTC
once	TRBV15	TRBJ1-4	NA	CATSRDSEVPNEKLFF	TGTGCCACCAGCAGAGATAGTGAGGTGCCTAATGAAAAACTGTTTTTT
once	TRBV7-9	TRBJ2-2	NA	CASSHADPVPGELFF	TGTGCCAGCAGCCATGCGGATCCCGTTCCCGGGGAGCTGTTTTTT
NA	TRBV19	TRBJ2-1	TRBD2	CASSSGSSYNEQFF	TGTGCCAGTAGTAGCGGGAGCTCTTACAATGAGCAGTTCTTC